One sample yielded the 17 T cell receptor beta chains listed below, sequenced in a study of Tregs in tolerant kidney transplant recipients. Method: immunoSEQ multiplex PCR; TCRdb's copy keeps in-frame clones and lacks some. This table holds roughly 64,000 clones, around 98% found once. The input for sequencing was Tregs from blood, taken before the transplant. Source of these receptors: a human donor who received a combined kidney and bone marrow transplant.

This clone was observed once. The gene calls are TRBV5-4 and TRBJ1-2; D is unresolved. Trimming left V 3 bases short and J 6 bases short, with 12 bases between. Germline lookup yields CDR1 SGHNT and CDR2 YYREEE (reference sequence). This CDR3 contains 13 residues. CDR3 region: CASSSDPNNGYTF. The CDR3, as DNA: TGTGCCAGCAGCTCCGATCCTAATAATGGCTACACCTTC.

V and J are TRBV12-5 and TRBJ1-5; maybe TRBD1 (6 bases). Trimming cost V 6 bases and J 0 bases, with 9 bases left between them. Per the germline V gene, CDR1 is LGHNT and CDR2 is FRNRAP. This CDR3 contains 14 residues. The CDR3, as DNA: TGTGCTAGTGGACCAGGGGATAGCAATCAGCCCCAGCATTTT. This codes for CASGPGDSNQPQHF.

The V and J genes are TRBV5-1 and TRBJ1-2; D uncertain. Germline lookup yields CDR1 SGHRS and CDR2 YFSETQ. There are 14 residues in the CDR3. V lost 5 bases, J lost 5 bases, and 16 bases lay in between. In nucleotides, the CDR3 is TGCGCCAGCAGGGGTACGGACTCATCGTATGGCTACACCTTC. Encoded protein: CASRGTDSSYGYTF.

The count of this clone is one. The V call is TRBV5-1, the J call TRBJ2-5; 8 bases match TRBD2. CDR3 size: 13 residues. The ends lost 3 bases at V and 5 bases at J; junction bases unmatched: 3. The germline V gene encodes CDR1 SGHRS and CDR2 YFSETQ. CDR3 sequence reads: CASSSGGEETQYF. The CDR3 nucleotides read TGCGCCAGCAGCTCCGGGGGGGAGGAGACCCAGTACTTC. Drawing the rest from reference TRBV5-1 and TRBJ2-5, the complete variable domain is KAGVTQTPRYLIKTRGQQVTLSCSPISGHRSVSWYQQTPGQGLQFLFEYFSETQRNKGNFPGRFSGRQFSNSRSEMNVSTLELGDSALYLCASSSGGEETQYFGPGTRLLVL.

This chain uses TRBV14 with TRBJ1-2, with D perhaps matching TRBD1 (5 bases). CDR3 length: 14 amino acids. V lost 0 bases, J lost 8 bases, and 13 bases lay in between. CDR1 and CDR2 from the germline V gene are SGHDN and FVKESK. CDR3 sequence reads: CASSQDLSDKGYTF. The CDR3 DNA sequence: TGTGCCAGCAGCCAAGATCTGTCGGACAAGGGCTACACCTTC.

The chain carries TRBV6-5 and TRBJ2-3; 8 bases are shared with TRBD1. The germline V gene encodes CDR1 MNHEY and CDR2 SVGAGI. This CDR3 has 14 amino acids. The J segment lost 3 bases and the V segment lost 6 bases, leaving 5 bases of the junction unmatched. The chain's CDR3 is CASRIQGDTDTQYF. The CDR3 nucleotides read TGTGCCAGCAGGATACAGGGGGATACAGATACGCAGTATTTT.

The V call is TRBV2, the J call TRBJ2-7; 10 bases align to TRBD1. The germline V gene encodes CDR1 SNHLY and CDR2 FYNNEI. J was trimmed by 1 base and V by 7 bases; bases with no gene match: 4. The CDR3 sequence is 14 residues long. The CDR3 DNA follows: TGTGCCAGCAACCCGGGACAGGGGTCCTACGAGCAGTACTTC. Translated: CASNPGQGSYEQYF.

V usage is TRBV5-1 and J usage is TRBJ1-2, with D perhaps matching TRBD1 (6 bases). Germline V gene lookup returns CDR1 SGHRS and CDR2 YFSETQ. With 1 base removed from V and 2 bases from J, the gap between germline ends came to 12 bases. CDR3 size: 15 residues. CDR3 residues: CASSLSPGENYGYTF. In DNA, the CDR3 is TGCGCCAGCAGCTTGTCTCCAGGGGAGAACTATGGCTACACCTTC.

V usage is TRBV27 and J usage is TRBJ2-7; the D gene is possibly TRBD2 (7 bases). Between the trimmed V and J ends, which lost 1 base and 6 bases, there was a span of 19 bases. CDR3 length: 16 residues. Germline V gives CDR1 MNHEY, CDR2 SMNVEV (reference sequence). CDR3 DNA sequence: TGTGCCAGCAGTTTATTGGGGTGGATGGGGGGGCGCGAGCAGTACTTC. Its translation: CASSLLGWMGGREQYF.

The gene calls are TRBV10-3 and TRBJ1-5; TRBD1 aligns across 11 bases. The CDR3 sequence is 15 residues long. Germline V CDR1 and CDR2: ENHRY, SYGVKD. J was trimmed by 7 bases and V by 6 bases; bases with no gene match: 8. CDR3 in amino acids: CAIRPSGTGGQPQHF. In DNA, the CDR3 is TGTGCCATCAGACCATCCGGGACAGGGGGACAGCCCCAGCATTTT.

The chain's CDR3 is CASAWSRRETQYF. The CDR3 nucleotides are TGTGCCAGCGCCTGGAGTCGTCGGGAGACCCAGTACTTC. V is TRBV11-2 and J is TRBJ2-5; D unclear. Per the germline V gene, CDR1 is SGHAT and CDR2 is FQNNGV. This CDR3 is 13 amino acids long. V lost 8 bases and J lost 5, with 15 bases in between.

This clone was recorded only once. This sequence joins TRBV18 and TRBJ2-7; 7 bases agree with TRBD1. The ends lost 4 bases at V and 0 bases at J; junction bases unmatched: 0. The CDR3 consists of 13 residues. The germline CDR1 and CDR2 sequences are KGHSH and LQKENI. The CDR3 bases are TGTGCCAGCTCACACAGGGGCTCCTACGAGCAGTACTTC. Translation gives CASSHRGSYEQYF.

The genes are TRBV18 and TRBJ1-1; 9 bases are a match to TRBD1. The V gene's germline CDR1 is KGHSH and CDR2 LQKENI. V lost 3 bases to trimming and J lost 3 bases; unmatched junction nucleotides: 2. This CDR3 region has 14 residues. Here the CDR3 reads CASSPRDRDTEAFF. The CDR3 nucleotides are TGTGCCAGCTCACCGAGGGACAGGGACACTGAAGCTTTCTTT.

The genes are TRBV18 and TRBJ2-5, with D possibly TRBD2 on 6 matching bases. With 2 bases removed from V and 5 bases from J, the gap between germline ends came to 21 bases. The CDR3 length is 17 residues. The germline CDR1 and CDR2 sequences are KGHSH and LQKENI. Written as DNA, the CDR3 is TGTGCCAGCTCACCAACGGGGCTAGCGCGGGACCCCGAGACCCAGTACTTC. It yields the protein CASSPTGLARDPETQYF.

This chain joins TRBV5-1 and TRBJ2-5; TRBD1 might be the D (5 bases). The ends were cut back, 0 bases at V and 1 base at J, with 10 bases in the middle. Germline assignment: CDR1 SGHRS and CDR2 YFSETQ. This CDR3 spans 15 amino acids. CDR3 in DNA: TGCGCCAGCAGCTTGGCCAAACAGGTCCAAGAGACCCAGTACTTC. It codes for CASSLAKQVQETQYF.

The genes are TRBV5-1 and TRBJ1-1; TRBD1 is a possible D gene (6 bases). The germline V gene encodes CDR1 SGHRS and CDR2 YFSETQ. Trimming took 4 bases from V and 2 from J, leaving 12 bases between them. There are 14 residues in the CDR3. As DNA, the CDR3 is TGCGCCAGCAGCCCAAGACAGGTTAACACTGAAGCTTTCTTT. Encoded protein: CASSPRQVNTEAFF.

CDR3 in DNA: TGTGCCAGCAGTCCTACAGGGGTCGGAAACACCATATATTTT. It yields the protein CASSPTGVGNTIYF. This chain links TRBV6-1 with TRBJ1-3; 7 bases are a match to TRBD1. Germline V lookup: CDR1 MNHNS, CDR2 SASEGT. Trimming removed 5 bases from V and 4 bases from J; junction bases left unmatched: 5. This CDR3 region has 14 residues.